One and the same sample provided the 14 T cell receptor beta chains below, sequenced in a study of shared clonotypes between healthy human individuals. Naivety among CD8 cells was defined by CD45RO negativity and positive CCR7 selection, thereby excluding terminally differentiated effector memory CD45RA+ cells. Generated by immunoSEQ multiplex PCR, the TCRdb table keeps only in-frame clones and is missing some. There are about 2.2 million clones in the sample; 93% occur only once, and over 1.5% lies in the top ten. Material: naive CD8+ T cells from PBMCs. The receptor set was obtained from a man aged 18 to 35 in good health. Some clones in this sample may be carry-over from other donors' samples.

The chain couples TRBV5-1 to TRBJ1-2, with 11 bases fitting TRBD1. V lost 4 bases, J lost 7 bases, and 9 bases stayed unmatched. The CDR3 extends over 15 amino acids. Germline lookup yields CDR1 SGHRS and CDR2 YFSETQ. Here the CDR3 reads CASSTWDRGNGGYTF. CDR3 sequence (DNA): TGCGCCAGCAGCACCTGGGACAGGGGGAACGGTGGCTACACCTTC.

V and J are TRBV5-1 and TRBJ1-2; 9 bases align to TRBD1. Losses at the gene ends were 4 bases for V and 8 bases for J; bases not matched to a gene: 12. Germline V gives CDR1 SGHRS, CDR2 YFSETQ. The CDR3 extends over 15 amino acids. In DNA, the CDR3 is TGCGCCAGCAGCCCTTTAGACAGGGGGAGAGACGGCTACACCTTC. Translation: CASSPLDRGRDGYTF.

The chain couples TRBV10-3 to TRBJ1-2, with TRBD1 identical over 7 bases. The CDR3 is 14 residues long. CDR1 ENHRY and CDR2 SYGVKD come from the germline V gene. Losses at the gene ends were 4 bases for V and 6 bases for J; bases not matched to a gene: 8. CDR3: CAISVNGQGDGYTF. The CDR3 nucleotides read TGTGCCATCAGTGTAAATGGCCAGGGGGATGGCTACACCTTC.

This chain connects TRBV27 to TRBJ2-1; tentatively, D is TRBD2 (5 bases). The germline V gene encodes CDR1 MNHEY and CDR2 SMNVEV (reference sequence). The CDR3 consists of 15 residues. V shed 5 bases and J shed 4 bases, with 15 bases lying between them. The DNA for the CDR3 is TGTGCCAGCAGTAGCAGGACTCCCACATACAATGAGCAGTTCTTC. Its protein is CASSSRTPTYNEQFF.

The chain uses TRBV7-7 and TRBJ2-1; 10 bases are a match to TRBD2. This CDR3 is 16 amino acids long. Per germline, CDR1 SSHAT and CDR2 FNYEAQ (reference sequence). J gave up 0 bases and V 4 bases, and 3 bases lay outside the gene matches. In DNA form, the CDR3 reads TGTGCCAGCAGCTCCTGGACTAGCGGCTCCTACAATGAGCAGTTCTTC. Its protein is CASSSWTSGSYNEQFF.

CDR3 nucleotides: TGTGCCAGCAGCGCTTCACCGGAATTGTCCACCGGGGAGCTGTTTTTT. Its translation is CASSASPELSTGELFF. This chain uses TRBV5-4 with TRBJ2-2; no reliable D call. The CDR3 consists of 16 residues. Trimming cost V 4 bases and J 4 bases, with 17 bases left between them. The germline CDR1 and CDR2 sequences are SGHNT and YYREEE (reference sequence). The variable domain in full, completed from reference TRBV5-4 and TRBJ2-2, reads ETGVTQSPTHLIKTRGQQVTLRCSSQSGHNTVSWYQQALGQGPQFIFQYYREEENGRGNFPPRFSGLQFPNYSSELNVNALELDDSALYLCASSASPELSTGELFFGEGSRLTVL.

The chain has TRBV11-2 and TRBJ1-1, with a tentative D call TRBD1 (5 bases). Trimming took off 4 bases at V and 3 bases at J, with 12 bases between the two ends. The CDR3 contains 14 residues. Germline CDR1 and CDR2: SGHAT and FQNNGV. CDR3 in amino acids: CASSSERGYTEAFF. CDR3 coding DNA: TGTGCCAGCAGCTCCGAGAGGGGTTACACTGAAGCTTTCTTT.

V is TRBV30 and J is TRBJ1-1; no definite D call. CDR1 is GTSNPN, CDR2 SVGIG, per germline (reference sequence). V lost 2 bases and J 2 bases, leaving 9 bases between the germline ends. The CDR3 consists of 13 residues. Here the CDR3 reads CAWSMDVNTEAFF. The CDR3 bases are TGTGCCTGGAGTATGGACGTTAACACTGAAGCTTTCTTT.

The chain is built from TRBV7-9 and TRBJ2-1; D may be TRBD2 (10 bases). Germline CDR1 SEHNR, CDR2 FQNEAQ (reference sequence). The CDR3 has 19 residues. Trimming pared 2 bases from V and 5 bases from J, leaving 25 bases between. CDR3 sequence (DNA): TGTGCCAGCAGCTTAAGGGACAGGGATTTAACTAGCGGGAACAATGAGCAGTTCTTC. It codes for CASSLRDRDLTSGNNEQFF.

CDR3 DNA: TGTGCCAGCAGCTTAGATCCTAGGAACACTGAAGCTTTCTTT. It encodes CASSLDPRNTEAFF. The genes are TRBV11-2 and TRBJ1-1; D is unresolved. V lost 0 bases, J lost 1 base, and 6 bases lay in between. The CDR3 consists of 14 residues. Germline loops: CDR1 SGHAT, CDR2 FQNNGV.

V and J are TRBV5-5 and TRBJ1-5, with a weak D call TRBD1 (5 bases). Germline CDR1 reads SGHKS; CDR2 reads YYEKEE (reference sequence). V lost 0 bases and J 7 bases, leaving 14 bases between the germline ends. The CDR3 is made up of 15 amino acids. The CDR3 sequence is CASSLVLRGGQPQHF. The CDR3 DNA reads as TGTGCCAGCAGCTTGGTCCTCCGGGGGGGACAGCCCCAGCATTTT.

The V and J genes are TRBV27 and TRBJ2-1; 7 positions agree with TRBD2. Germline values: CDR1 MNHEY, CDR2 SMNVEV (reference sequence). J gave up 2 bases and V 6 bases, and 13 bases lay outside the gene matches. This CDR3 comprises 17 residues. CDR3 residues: CASSSYSGTNTYNEQFF. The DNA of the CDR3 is TGTGCCAGCAGCTCTTACTCCGGGACTAACACCTACAATGAGCAGTTCTTC.

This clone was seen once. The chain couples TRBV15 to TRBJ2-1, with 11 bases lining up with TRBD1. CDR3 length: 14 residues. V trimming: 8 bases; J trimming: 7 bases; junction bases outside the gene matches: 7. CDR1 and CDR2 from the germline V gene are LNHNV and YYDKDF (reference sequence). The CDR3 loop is CATQGQGGRNEQFF. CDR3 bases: TGTGCCACCCAGGGACAGGGGGGTAGGAATGAGCAGTTCTTC.

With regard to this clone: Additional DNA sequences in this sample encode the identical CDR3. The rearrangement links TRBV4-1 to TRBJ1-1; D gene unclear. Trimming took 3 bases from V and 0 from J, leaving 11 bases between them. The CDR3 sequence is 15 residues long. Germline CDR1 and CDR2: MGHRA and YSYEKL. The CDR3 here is CASSQRGPMNTEAFF. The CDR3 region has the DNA TGCGCCAGCAGCCAGAGAGGGCCGATGAACACTGAAGCTTTCTTT.